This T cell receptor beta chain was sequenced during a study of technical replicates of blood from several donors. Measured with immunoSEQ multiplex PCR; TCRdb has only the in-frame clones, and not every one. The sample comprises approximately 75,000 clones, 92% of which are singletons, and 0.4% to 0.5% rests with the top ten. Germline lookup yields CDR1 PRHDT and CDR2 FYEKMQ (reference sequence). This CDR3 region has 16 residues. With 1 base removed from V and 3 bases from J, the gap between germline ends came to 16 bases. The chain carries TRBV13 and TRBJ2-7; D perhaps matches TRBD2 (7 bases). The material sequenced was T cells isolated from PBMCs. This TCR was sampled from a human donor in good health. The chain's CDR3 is CASSLVREGDIYEQYF. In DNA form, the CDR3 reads TGTGCCAGCAGCTTAGTCAGGGAGGGGGACATCTACGAGCAGTACTTC.